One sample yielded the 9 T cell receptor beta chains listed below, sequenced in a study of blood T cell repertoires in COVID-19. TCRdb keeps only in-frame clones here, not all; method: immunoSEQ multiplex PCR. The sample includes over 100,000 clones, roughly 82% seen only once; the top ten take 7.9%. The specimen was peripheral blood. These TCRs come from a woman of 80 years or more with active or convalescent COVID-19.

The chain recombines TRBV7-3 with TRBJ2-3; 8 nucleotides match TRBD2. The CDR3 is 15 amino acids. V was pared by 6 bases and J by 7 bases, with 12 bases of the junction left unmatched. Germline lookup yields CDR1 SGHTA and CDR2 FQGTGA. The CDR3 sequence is CASSRLAGGAHTQYF. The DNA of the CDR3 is TGTGCCAGCAGTCGTCTAGCGGGCGGAGCCCATACGCAGTATTTT.

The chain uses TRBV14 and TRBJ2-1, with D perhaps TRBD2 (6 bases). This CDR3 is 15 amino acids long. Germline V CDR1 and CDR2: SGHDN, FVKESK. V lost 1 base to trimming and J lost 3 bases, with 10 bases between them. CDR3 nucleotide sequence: TGTGCCAGCAGCCAAGGGCCCGGGAGCTACAATGAGCAGTTCTTC. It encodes CASSQGPGSYNEQFF.

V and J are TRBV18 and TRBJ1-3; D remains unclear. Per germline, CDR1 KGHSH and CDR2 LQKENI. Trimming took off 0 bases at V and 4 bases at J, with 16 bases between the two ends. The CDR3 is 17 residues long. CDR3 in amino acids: CASSPPLGPTGGNTIYF. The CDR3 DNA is TGTGCCAGCTCACCACCGTTGGGTCCCACGGGGGGAAACACCATATATTTT.

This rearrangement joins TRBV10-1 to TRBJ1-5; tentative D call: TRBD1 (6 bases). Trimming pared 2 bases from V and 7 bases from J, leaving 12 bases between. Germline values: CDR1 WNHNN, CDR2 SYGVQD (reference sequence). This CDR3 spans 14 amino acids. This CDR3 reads CASSEGGGSQPQHF. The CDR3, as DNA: TGCGCCAGCAGTGAGGGCGGGGGCAGCCAGCCCCAGCATTTT.

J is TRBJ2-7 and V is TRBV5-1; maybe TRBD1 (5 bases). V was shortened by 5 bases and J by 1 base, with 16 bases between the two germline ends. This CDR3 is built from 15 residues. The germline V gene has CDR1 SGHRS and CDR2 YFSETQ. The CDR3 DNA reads TGCGCCAGCAGAGTCTCTTGGACAATTTCCTACGAGCAGTACTTC. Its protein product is CASRVSWTISYEQYF.

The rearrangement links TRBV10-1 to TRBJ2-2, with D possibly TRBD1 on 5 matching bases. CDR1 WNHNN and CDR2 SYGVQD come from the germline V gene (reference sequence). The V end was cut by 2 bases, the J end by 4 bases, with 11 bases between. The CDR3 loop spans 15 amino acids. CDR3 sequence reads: CASSEAAQGTGELFF. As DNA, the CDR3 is TGCGCCAGCAGTGAGGCAGCCCAGGGCACCGGGGAGCTGTTTTTT.

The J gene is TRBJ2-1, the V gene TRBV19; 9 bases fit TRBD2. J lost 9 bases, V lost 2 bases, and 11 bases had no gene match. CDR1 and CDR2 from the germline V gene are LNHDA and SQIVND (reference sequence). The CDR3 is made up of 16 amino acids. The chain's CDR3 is CASSIMASGASIEQFF. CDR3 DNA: TGTGCCAGTAGTATAATGGCTAGCGGGGCCTCCATTGAGCAGTTCTTC.

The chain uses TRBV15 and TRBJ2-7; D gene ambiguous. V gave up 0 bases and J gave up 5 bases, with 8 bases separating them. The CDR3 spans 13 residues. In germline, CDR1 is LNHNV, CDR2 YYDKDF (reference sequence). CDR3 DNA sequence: TGTGCCACCAGCAGAGATCCCAGCGACGAGCAGTACTTC. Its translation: CATSRDPSDEQYF.

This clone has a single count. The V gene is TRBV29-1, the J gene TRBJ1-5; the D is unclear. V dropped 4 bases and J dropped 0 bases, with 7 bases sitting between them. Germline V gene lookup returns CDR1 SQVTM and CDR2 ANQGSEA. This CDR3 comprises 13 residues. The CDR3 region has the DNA TGCAGCGTTGCAGAATATAGCAATCAGCCCCAGCATTTT. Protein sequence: CSVAEYSNQPQHF.